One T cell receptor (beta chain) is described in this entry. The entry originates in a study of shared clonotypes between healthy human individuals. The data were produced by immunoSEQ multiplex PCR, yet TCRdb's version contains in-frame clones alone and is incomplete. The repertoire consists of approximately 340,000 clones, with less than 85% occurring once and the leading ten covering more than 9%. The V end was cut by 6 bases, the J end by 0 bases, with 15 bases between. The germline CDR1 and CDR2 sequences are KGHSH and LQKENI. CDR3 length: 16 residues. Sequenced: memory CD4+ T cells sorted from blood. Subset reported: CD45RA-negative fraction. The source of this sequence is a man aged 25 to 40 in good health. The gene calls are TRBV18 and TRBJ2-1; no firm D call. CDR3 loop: CASSLLGETSYNEQFF. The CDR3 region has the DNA TGTGCCAGCTCCCTCTTAGGAGAAACCTCCTACAATGAGCAGTTCTTC. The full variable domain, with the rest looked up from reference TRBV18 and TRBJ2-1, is NAGVMQNPRHLVRRRGQEARLRCSPMKGHSHVYWYRQLPEEGLKFMVYLQKENIIDESGMPKERFSAEFPKEGPSILRIQQVVRGDSAAYFCASSLLGETSYNEQFFGPGTRLTVL.